Below, 17 T cell receptor beta chains from the same sample are listed, as sequenced in a study of T cell responses to AZD1222 COVID-19 vaccine (TCRdb year 2021). Preparation of the library involved the immunoSEQ multiplex PCR assay. TCRdb re-hosts the immuneACCESS table, in-frame sequences only. Its copies lack some clones; in the studies checked, an unresolved V gene accounts for under half of them, and the cause for the rest is not known. The sample contains 95,000 or so clones, nearly 90% of them found a single time. The ten largest clones represent about 2.8% of the sample. Sample time point, as interpreted from the label and publication: baseline before first vaccination. The treatment or condition label, as the study defines it: meningococcal conjugate vaccine given as trial control. Here the sequenced sample was peripheral blood, taken on day 0 of MenACWY control vaccination. These receptors were taken from an adult in good health.

This clone showed up just once. This sequence joins TRBV11-3 and TRBJ1-5; 7 positions match TRBD1. J lost 9 bases, V lost 1 base, and 6 bases had no gene match. This CDR3 spans 14 amino acids. CDR1 is SGHNT and CDR2 is YENEEA in the germline V gene. CDR3 sequence reads: CASSLGQGDGPQHF. CDR3 DNA: TGTGCCAGCAGCTTAGGACAGGGCGATGGGCCCCAGCATTTT.

The chain carries TRBV12-3 or TRBV12-4 and TRBJ1-2, with 7 bases matching TRBD1. This CDR3 has 13 amino acids. Germline trimming cut 3 bases from V and 4 bases from J; bases unmatched to any gene: 2. CDR3 protein: CASSFSGGYGYTF. CDR3 DNA: TGTGCCAGCAGTTTCTCAGGGGGCTATGGCTACACCTTC.

The gene calls are TRBV30 and TRBJ1-3; the match to TRBD1 covers 8 bases. V lost 4 bases to trimming and J lost 0 bases; unmatched junction nucleotides: 8. This CDR3 has 16 amino acids. Germline CDR1 and CDR2: GTSNPN and SVGIG (reference sequence). CDR3 amino acids: CAWTSGGTISGNTIYF. The CDR3 region has the DNA TGTGCCTGGACCTCAGGGGGCACTATCTCTGGAAACACCATATATTTT.

V and J are TRBV11-2 and TRBJ2-4, with 8 positions matching TRBD1. The CDR3 is 13 amino acids. J was trimmed by 6 bases and V by 5 bases; bases with no gene match: 3. The germline gives CDR1 SGHAT, CDR2 FQNNGV. CDR3 protein: CASSPGQVNIQYF. The DNA of the CDR3 is TGTGCCAGCAGCCCGGGACAGGTAAACATTCAGTACTTC.

A word on this clone: Other DNA variants within this sample encode the same CDR3. The chain combines TRBV5-6 with TRBJ1-5; D ambiguous. The germline V gene encodes CDR1 SGHDT and CDR2 YYEEEE. Deletions cut 0 bases from V and 4 bases from J, with 8 bases between. CDR3 length: 14 residues. CDR3 in amino acids: CASSLGQSNQPQHF. DNA of the CDR3: TGTGCCAGCAGCTTGGGGCAGAGTAATCAGCCCCAGCATTTT.

This chain joins TRBV4-2 and TRBJ1-2; D perhaps matches TRBD1 (6 bases). V was trimmed by 0 bases and J by 5 bases, leaving 13 bases between them. Germline loops: CDR1 LGHNA, CDR2 YNFKEQ. The CDR3 consists of 15 residues. The chain's CDR3 is CASSQDGQGLYGYTF. The DNA of the CDR3 is TGTGCCAGCAGCCAAGATGGGCAGGGGTTATATGGCTACACCTTC.

J is TRBJ1-1 and V is TRBV27, with TRBD1 identical over 7 bases. V dropped 5 bases and J dropped 1; count of bases not matched to a gene: 4. This CDR3 has 14 residues. Germline CDR1 MNHEY, CDR2 SMNVEV (reference sequence). This CDR3 reads CASSLTGQNTEAFF. Here the CDR3 DNA reads TGTGCCAGCAGTCTGACAGGGCAGAACACTGAAGCTTTCTTT.

The V gene is TRBV7-9, the J gene TRBJ1-1; no clear D gene. Trimming stripped 1 base from V and 0 bases from J, with 6 bases between. CDR3 size: 14 residues. Germline assignment: CDR1 SEHNR and CDR2 FQNEAQ (reference sequence). This CDR3 reads CASSLVPMNTEAFF. CDR3 DNA: TGTGCCAGCAGCTTAGTCCCCATGAACACTGAAGCTTTCTTT.

The gene calls are TRBV5-1 and TRBJ2-2; 12 positions agree with TRBD2. V lost 4 bases, J lost 3 bases, and 10 bases stayed unmatched. This CDR3 has 18 residues. CDR1 SGHRS and CDR2 YFSETQ come from the germline V gene. CDR3 in DNA: TGCGCCAGCAGCGAACCCCTAGCGGGGGGGCCGGACACCGGGGAGCTGTTTTTT. It translates to CASSEPLAGGPDTGELFF.

The chain carries TRBV5-4 and TRBJ1-1, with D unresolved. CDR1 is SGHNT and CDR2 is YYREEE in the germline V gene (reference sequence). V was pared by 6 bases and J by 4 bases, with 10 bases between. There are 12 residues in the CDR3. CDR3 loop: CASTYSGTEAFF. CDR3 sequence (DNA): TGTGCCAGCACCTACAGTGGCACTGAAGCTTTCTTT.

The chain employs TRBV5-5 and TRBJ2-1; no reliable D call. Trimming shortened V by 0 bases and J by 4 bases, and 11 bases separated the two germline ends. The germline CDR1 and CDR2 sequences are SGHKS and YYEKEE (reference sequence). The CDR3 totals 15 residues. CDR3 bases: TGTGCCAGCAGCTTGGAGCACACTATTTACAATGAGCAGTTCTTC. It codes for CASSLEHTIYNEQFF.

This chain links TRBV24-1 with TRBJ1-2; D is possibly TRBD1 (6 bases). This CDR3 contains 13 residues. CDR1 KGHDR and CDR2 SFDVKD come from the germline V gene. V dropped 9 bases and J dropped 4 bases, with 14 bases sitting between them. CDR3 region: CATSTGTFYGYTF. In DNA form, the CDR3 reads TGTGCCACCTCTACAGGGACTTTCTATGGCTACACCTTC.

This clone was detected only once. The CDR3 sequence is CSVKRGGEKLFF. The CDR3 nucleotides are TGCAGCGTCAAGAGAGGGGGAGAAAAACTGTTTTTT. V is TRBV29-1 and J is TRBJ1-4; D may be TRBD1 (6 bases). There are 12 residues in the CDR3. Trimming cost V 6 bases and J 8 bases, with 13 bases left between them. In germline, CDR1 is SQVTM, CDR2 ANQGSEA.

Here the CDR3 DNA reads TGTGCCAGCAGTATGGCAGTCGCTCAGCCCCAGCATTTT. It specifies CASSMAVAQPQHF. The gene calls are TRBV27 and TRBJ1-5; D is ambiguous. The CDR3 is 13 residues long. V lost 5 bases to trimming and J lost 6 bases, with 11 bases between them. The germline V gene encodes CDR1 MNHEY and CDR2 SMNVEV (reference sequence).

The chain employs TRBV5-1 and TRBJ2-3, with 8 nucleotides matching TRBD2. Germline V gene sequence: CDR1 SGHRS, CDR2 YFSETQ. The V and J ends lost 0 bases and 2 bases, in that order; junction bases with no gene match: 5. The CDR3 sequence is 16 residues long. CDR3 residues: CASSLGAGAATDTQYF. The CDR3 nucleotides are TGCGCCAGCAGCTTGGGAGCGGGGGCCGCCACAGATACGCAGTATTTT.

The CDR3 DNA follows: TGTGCCAGCAGCGTAGAGCAAGGGTCGTACAATGAGCAGTTCTTC. This encodes CASSVEQGSYNEQFF. V and J are TRBV9 and TRBJ2-1; D ambiguous. This CDR3 spans 15 amino acids. From germline, CDR1 is SGDLS and CDR2 YYNGEE. Trimming stripped 0 bases from V and 4 bases from J, with 11 bases between. The whole variable domain, remainder taken from reference TRBV9 and TRBJ2-1, is DSGVTQTPKHLITATGQRVTLRCSPRSGDLSVYWYQQSLDQGLQFLIQYYNGEERAKGNILERFSAQQFPDLHSELNLSSLELGDSALYFCASSVEQGSYNEQFFGPGTRLTVL.

This clone was seen only once. The rearrangement uses TRBV10-3 and TRBJ1-4, with D maybe TRBD1 (6 bases). CDR1 is ENHRY and CDR2 is SYGVKD in the germline V gene. The CDR3 sequence is 15 residues long. The ends were cut back, 0 bases at V and 8 bases at J, with 13 bases in the middle. Here the CDR3 reads CAISESAGGGEKLFF. CDR3 bases: TGTGCCATCAGTGAGTCAGCGGGGGGCGGCGAAAAACTGTTTTTT.